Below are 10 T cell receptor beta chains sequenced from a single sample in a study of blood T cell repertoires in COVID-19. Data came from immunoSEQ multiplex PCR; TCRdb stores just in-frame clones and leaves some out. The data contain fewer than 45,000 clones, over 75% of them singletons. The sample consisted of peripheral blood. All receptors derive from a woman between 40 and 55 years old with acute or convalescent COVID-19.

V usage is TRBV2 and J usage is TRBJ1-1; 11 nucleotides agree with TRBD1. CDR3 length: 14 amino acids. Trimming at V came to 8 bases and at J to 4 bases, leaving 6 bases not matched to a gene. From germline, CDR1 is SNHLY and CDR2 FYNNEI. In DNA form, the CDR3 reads TGTGCCAGCCTCGGACAGGGGGCATCCACTGAAGCTTTCTTT. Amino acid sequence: CASLGQGASTEAFF. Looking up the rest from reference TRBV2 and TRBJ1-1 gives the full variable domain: EPEVTQTPSHQVTQMGQEVILRCVPISNHLYFYWYRQILGQKVEFLVSFYNNEISEKSEIFDDQFSVERPDGSNFTLKIRSTKLEDSAMYFCASLGQGASTEAFFGQGTRLTVV.

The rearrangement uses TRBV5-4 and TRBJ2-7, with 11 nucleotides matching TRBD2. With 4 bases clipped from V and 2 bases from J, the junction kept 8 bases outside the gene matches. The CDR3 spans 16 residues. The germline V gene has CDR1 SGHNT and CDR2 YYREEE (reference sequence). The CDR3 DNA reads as TGTGCCAGCAGCCCGGGACTAGCGGCCCCAACCTACGAGCAGTACTTC. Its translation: CASSPGLAAPTYEQYF.

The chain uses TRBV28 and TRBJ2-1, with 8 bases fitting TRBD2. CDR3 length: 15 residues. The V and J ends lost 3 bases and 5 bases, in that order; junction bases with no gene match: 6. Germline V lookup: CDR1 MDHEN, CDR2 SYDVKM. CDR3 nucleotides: TGTGCCAGCAGTTTCCGCGGGGGGACCAACAATGAGCAGTTCTTC. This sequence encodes CASSFRGGTNNEQFF.

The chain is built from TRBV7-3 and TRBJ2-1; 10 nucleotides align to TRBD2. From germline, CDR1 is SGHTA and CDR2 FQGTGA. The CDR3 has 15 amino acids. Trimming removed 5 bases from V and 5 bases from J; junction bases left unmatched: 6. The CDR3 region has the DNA TGTGCCAGCAGCACCGGGACTAGCGAGAACAATGAGCAGTTCTTC. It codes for CASSTGTSENNEQFF. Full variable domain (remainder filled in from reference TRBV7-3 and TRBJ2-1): GAGVSQTPSNKVTEKGKYVELRCDPISGHTALYWYRQSLGQGPEFLIYFQGTGAADDSGLPNDRFFAVRPEGSVSTLKIQRTERGDSAVYLCASSTGTSENNEQFFGPGTRLTVL.

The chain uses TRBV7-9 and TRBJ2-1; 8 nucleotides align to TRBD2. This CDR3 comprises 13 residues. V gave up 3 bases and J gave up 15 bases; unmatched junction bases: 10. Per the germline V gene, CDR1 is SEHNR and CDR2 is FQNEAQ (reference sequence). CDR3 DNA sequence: TGTGCCAGCAGCTTGGACACGGGAGGGCCTTCGTTCTTC. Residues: CASSLDTGGPSFF.

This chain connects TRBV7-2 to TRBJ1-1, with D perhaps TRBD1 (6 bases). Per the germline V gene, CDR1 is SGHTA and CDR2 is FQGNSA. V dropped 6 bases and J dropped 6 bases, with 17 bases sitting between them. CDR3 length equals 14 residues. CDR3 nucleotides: TGTGCCAGCAGATTTACAGGGCCTGTCGCTGAAGCTTTCTTT. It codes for CASRFTGPVAEAFF.

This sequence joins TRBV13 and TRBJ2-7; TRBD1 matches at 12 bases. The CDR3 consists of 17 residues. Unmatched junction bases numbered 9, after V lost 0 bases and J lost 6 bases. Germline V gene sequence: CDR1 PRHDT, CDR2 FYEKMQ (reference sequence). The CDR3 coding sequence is TGTGCCAGCAGCTTAGGGCTTCCGGGACAGGGGGCGCCCGAGCAGTACTTC. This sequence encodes CASSLGLPGQGAPEQYF.

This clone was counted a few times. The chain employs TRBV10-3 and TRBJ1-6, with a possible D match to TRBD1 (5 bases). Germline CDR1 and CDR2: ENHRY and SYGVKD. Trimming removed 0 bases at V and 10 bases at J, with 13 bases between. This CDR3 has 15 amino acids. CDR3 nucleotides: TGTGCCATCAGTGAGTCGACAGCTGGGGGGTCACCCCTCCACTTT. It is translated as CAISESTAGGSPLHF.

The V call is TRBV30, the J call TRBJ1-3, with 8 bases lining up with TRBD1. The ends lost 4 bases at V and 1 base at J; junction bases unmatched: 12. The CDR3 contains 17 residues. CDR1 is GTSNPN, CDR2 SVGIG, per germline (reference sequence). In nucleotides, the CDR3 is TGTGCCTGGAAACCGACGGACAGGGTCCGGTCTGGAAACACCATATATTTT. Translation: CAWKPTDRVRSGNTIYF.

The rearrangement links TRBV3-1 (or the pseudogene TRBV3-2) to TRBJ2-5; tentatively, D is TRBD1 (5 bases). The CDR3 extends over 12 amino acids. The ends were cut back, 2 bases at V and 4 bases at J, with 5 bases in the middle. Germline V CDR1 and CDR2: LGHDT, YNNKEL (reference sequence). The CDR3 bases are TGTGCCAGCAGCCAAAGGGGAGAGACCCAGTACTTC. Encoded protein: CASSQRGETQYF.